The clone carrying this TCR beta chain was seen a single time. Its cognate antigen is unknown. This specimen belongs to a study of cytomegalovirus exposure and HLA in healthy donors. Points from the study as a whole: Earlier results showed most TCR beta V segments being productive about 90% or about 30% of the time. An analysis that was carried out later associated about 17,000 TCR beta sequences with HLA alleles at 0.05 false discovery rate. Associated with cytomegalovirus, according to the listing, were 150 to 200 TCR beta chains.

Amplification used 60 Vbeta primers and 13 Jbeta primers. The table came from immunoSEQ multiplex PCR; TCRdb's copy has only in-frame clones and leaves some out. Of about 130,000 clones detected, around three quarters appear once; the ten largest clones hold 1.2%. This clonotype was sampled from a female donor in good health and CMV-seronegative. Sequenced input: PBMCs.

DNA for the CDR3: TGTGCCAGCAGTTTGGGGGGGTCTGAAAAACTGTTTTTT. Translated, it gives CASSLGGSEKLFF. The rearrangement uses TRBV28 and TRBJ1-4; weak D call: TRBD1 (5 bases). CDR1 and CDR2 from the germline V gene are MDHEN and SYDVKM. This CDR3 has 13 amino acids. Trimming pared 3 bases from V and 7 bases from J, leaving 9 bases between.